The rows below give T cell receptor beta chains drawn from one sample of a study of blood T cell repertoires in COVID-19. Clones were sequenced by immunoSEQ multiplex PCR, and TCRdb holds only the in-frame ones, with some missing. This table has 200,000 to 250,000 clones, approximately 86% appearing once. Source material: peripheral blood. The receptors were gathered from a woman aged 80 or older with acute or convalescent COVID-19. CDR3s include the opening cysteine and the closing phenylalanine or tryptophan. Fields, in order: V gene, clone size, J gene, CDR3 protein. Not all rows give a size; the values are once, few, many and, for expanded clones, a class.

>TRBV7-2|few|TRBJ2-7
CASSVVPGQGVEQYF
>TRBV20-1|once|TRBJ2-1
CSAPRGEQFF
>TRBV11-3|-|TRBJ2-3
CASSVSVWGDTDTQYF
>TRBV21-1|-|TRBJ2-3
CASIQTSGDTDTQYF
>TRBV12-3/TRBV12-4|-|TRBJ1-4
CASMGTGKEKLFF
>TRBV12-3/TRBV12-4|few|TRBJ1-5
CASNRQNGQPQHF
>TRBV27|-|TRBJ2-5
CASGSGLAGQETQYF
>TRBV6-1|-|TRBJ1-3
CASSVRTTSSGNTIYF
>TRBV7-9|-|TRBJ1-1
CASSLLRTGLYSVTEAFF
>TRBV4-1|-|TRBJ2-5
CASSLAGVQETQYF
>TRBV7-8|once|TRBJ1-1
CASALGTANTEAFF
>TRBV18|-|TRBJ2-3
CASSWTGITDTQYF
>TRBV2|-|TRBJ2-5
CASSLLGGETQYF
>TRBV7-9|few|TRBJ1-2
CASSSHGREGEGYTF
>TRBV20-1|-|TRBJ1-1
CSASIGRGNTEAFF
>TRBV19|-|TRBJ1-2
CASSLGQREIGYTF
>TRBV5-1|-|TRBJ2-5
CASSLGQDFETQYF
>TRBV5-1|-|TRBJ1-3
CASSARTDSGNTIYF
>TRBV10-3|-|TRBJ1-2
CAISEGRQGGDGYTF
>TRBV7-9|few|TRBJ1-5
CASTQSGGLDQPQHF
>TRBV7-2|-|TRBJ1-1
CASTFHPQGVEAFF
>TRBV5-1|-|TRBJ1-2
CASSPSTLGQANYGYTF
>TRBV24-1|-|TRBJ1-1
CATRDRGQGEAFF
>TRBV9|-|TRBJ1-1
CASMEQGGTEAFF
>TRBV19|-|TRBJ1-2
CASSAPGQGDAYTF
>TRBV27|-|TRBJ1-4
CASSRPAGTGVEKLFF
>TRBV28|-|TRBJ1-2
CASSNVRTGNYGYTF
>TRBV19|-|TRBJ2-1
CASSPPPTGSPVREQFF
>TRBV9|-|TRBJ2-3
CASSATSGGRMGTDTQYF
>TRBV3-1/TRBV3-2|-|TRBJ2-7
CASSPMQETGGKYF
>TRBV3-1/TRBV3-2|-|TRBJ2-3
CASSRRTSGGAADTQYF
>TRBV19|-|TRBJ1-5
CASTFRTGDQPQHF
>TRBV5-1|few|TRBJ2-1
CASSFGQINEQFF
>TRBV7-9|-|TRBJ1-2
CASSLVGGYTF
>TRBV19|-|TRBJ1-2
CASSPTPNYGYTF
>TRBV28|once|TRBJ1-3
CASNPGTAGNTIYF
>TRBV6-5|-|TRBJ2-7
CASSSPGTYEQYF
>TRBV4-1|-|TRBJ1-4
CASSQGAGGDTNEKLFF
>TRBV19|-|TRBJ2-7
CASSGTGVEKQYF
>TRBV25-1|-|TRBJ1-1
CASSERGTNTEAFF
>TRBV5-1|-|TRBJ2-1
CASSTAAGGQVLEQFF
>TRBV19|-|TRBJ2-1
CASSSGQGGNEQFF
>TRBV5-1|few|TRBJ1-2
CASTQGSNYGYTF
>TRBV18|-|TRBJ2-5
CASSPPLGGGGQETQYF
>TRBV3-1/TRBV3-2|-|TRBJ2-5
CASSQDPGAQETQYF
>TRBV7-9|once|TRBJ1-2
CASSLEQGHGYTF
>TRBV5-4|few|TRBJ1-4
CASSSSRGDEKLFF
>TRBV7-2|-|TRBJ2-3
CASSWTGTRSSMNTQYF
>TRBV5-5|-|TRBJ2-2
CASSWGTSGNTGELFF
>TRBV18|-|TRBJ1-6
CASSPKRTGGQSPLHF
>TRBV5-6|-|TRBJ2-5
CASTTAGLETQYF
>TRBV5-1|-|TRBJ2-7
CASSPTGREQYF
>TRBV9|-|TRBJ2-5
CASSVALSFQETQYF
>TRBV2|-|TRBJ1-5
CASSEEAKWPQHF
>TRBV11-2|-|TRBJ2-2
CASSFSSGGASNTGELFF
>TRBV6-2/TRBV6-3|-|TRBJ2-2
CASSSHRGTSDNTGELFF
>TRBV12-3/TRBV12-4|-|TRBJ1-2
CASSYGQGYGYTF